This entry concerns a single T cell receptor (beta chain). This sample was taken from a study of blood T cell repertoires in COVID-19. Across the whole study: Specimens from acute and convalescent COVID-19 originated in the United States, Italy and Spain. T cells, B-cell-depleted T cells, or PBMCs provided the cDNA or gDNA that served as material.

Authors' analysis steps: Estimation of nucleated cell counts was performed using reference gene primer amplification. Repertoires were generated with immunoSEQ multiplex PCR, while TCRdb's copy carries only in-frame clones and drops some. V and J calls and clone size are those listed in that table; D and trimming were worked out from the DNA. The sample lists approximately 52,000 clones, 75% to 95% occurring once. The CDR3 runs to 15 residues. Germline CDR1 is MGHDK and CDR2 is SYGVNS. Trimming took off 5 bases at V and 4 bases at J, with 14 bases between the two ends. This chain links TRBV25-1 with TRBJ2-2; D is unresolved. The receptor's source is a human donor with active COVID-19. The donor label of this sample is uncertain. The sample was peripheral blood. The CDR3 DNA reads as TGTGCCAGCAGTCCTCCGTTTGGCCGCACCGGGGAGCTGTTTTTT. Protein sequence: CASSPPFGRTGELFF.